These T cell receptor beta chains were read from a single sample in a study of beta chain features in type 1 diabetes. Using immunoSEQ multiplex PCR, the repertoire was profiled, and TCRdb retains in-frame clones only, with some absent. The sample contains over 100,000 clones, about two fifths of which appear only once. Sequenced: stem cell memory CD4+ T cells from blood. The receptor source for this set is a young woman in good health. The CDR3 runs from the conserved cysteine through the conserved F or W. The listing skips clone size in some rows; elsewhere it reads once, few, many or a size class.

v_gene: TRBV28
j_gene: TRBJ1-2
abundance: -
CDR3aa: CASSPRSLYGYTF

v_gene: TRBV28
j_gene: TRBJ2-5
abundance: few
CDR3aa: CASSFSAGTQYF

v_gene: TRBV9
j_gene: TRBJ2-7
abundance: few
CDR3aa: CASSGTGDYEQYF

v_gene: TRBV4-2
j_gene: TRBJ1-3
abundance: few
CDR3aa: CASSPGTASGNTIYF

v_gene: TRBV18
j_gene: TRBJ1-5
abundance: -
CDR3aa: CASSPPGRSNQPQHF

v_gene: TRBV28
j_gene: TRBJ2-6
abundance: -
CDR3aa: CASSPRGPGTVIYSGANVLTF

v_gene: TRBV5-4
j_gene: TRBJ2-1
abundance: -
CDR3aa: CASSGRLAGLGGHEQFF

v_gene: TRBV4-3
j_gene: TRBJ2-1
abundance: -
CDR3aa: CASSQPTVRSSYNEQFF

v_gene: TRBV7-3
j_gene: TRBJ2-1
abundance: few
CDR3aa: CASSPRQGYNEQFF

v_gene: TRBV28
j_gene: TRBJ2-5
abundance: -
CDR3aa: CASTREVWETQYF

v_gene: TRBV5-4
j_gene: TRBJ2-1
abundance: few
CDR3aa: CASSNMITSGRAGNEQFF